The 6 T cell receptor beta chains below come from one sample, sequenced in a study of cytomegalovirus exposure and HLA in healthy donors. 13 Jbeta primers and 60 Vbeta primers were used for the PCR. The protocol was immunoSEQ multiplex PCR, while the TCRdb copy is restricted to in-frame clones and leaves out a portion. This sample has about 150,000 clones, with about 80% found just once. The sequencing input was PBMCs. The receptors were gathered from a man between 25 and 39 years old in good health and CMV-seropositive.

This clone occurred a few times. The CDR3 region has the DNA TGTGCCAGCGACCGGGACAGGAAGTTGGGGACCCAGTACTTC. Its protein is CASDRDRKLGTQYF. V gene TRBV6-6 combines with J gene TRBJ2-5, with 8 bases fitting TRBD1. CDR3 length: 14 amino acids. V lost 8 bases, J lost 7 bases, and 12 bases stayed unmatched. The germline gives CDR1 MNHNY, CDR2 SVGAGI (reference sequence).

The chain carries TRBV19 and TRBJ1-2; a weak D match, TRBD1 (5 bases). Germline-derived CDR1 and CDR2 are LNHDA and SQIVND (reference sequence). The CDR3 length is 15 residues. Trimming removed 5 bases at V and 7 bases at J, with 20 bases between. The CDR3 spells CASSSTRGGLLGYTF. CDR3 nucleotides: TGTGCCAGTAGTTCCACACGGGGGGGACTACTTGGCTACACCTTC.

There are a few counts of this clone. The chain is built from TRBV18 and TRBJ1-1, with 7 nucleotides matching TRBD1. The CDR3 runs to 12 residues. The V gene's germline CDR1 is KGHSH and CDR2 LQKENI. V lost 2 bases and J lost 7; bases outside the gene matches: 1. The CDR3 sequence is CASSPTGVEAFF. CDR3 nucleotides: TGTGCCAGCTCACCAACAGGGGTTGAAGCTTTCTTT.

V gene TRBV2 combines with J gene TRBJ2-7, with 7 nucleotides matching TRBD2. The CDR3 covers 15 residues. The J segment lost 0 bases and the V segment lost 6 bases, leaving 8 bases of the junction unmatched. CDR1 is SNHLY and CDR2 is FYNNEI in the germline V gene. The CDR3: CASRLGLESSYEQYF. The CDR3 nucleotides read TGTGCCAGCAGACTCGGACTAGAAAGCTCCTACGAGCAGTACTTC.

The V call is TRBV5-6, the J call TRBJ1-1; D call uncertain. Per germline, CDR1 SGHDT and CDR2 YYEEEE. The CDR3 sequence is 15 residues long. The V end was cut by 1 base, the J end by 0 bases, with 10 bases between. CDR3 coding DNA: TGTGCCAGCAGCTTGCGGACTCGCATGAACACTGAAGCTTTCTTT. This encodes CASSLRTRMNTEAFF.

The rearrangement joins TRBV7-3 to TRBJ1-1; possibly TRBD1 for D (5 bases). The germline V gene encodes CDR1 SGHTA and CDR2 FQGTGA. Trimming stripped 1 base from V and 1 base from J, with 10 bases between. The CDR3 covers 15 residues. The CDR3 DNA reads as TGTGCCAGCAGCTTAATGGGCCAGGGGAACACTGAAGCTTTCTTT. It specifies CASSLMGQGNTEAFF.